Each of the 5 T cell receptor beta chains below was sequenced from the same sample in a study of blood T cell repertoires in COVID-19. Repertoires were generated with immunoSEQ multiplex PCR, while TCRdb's copy carries only in-frame clones and drops some. Of roughly 330,000 clones listed, more than 80% are singletons. The sample was peripheral blood. All receptors derive from a man younger than 35 who had recovered from COVID-19.

The chain carries TRBV6-5 and TRBJ2-7; D might be TRBD1 (6 bases). The CDR3 runs to 13 residues. Deletions cut 6 bases from V and 6 bases from J, with 15 bases between. Germline V gives CDR1 MNHEY, CDR2 SVGAGI. CDR3 coding DNA: TGTGCCAGCAGCCAGGACAGAGATGGCGAGCAGTACTTC. Protein sequence: CASSQDRDGEQYF.

V usage is TRBV30 and J usage is TRBJ2-3; no clear D gene. Trimming cost V 2 bases and J 9 bases, with 9 bases left between them. CDR3 length: 11 amino acids. Germline-derived CDR1 and CDR2 are GTSNPN and SVGIG (reference sequence). CDR3 sequence: CAWSSSETQYF. The CDR3, as DNA: TGTGCCTGGAGTTCGAGCGAGACGCAGTATTTT.

This sequence joins TRBV5-4 and TRBJ1-4, with TRBD1 identical over 9 bases. CDR1 and CDR2 (germline): SGHNT, YYREEE (reference sequence). The ends lost 0 bases at V and 2 bases at J; junction bases unmatched: 2. This CDR3 has 16 amino acids. The CDR3 reads CASSLGTGATNEKLFF. The CDR3 DNA follows: TGTGCCAGCAGCTTGGGGACAGGGGCCACTAATGAAAAACTGTTTTTT. Filled out from reference TRBV5-4 and TRBJ1-4, the complete variable domain reads ETGVTQSPTHLIKTRGQQVTLRCSSQSGHNTVSWYQQALGQGPQFIFQYYREEENGRGNFPPRFSGLQFPNYSSELNVNALELDDSALYLCASSLGTGATNEKLFFGSGTQLSVL.

This clone was seen only once. This rearrangement joins TRBV14 to TRBJ2-1; the D gene is possibly TRBD2 (5 bases). V lost 4 bases and J lost 9, with 7 bases in between. There are 11 residues in the CDR3. Per germline, CDR1 SGHDN and CDR2 FVKESK. The CDR3 protein is CASSLSGEQFF. Written as DNA, the CDR3 is TGTGCCAGCAGCCTAAGCGGTGAGCAGTTCTTC.

The chain recombines TRBV11-2 with TRBJ1-2; D is possibly TRBD1 (5 bases). Germline values: CDR1 SGHAT, CDR2 FQNNGV. V lost 6 bases to trimming and J lost 6 bases, with 14 bases between them. The CDR3 spans 13 residues. Here the CDR3 reads CASRKMTADGYTF. DNA for the CDR3: TGTGCCAGCAGGAAAATGACAGCAGATGGCTACACCTTC. Based on the CDR3 plus reference TRBV11-2 and TRBJ1-2, the full variable domain is EAGVAQSPRYKIIEKRQSVAFWCNPISGHATLYWYQQILGQGPKLLIQFQNNGVVDDSQLPKDRFSAERLKGVDSTLKIQPAKLEDSAVYLCASRKMTADGYTFGSGTRLTVV.